This T cell receptor (beta chain) appears in the sequencing data of a study of T cells in localized non-small cell lung cancer. Concerning this clone itself: As yet, its antigen is unknown.

Trimming cost V 7 bases and J 3 bases, with 18 bases left between them. The CDR3 sequence is 15 residues long. CDR1 is MDHEN and CDR2 is SYDVKM in the germline V gene. General study results and limits: Because researchers sequenced only one region of the tumor, heterogeneity is still possible. Longer overall survival was linked to higher blood T cell density. Detection in adjacent lung was observed for a median 57 of the top 100 tumor clones.

The data were produced by immunoSEQ multiplex PCR, yet TCRdb's version contains in-frame clones alone and is incomplete. The sample consists of about 52,000 clones, about three quarters of them appearing once. This TCR was sampled from a woman aged 35 to 70 with stage II lung adenocarcinoma. The rearrangement joins TRBV28 to TRBJ1-2; D is ambiguous. Specimen: PBMCs, collected before any cancer treatment. The DNA of the CDR3 is TGTGCCAGCAACAGTAGGAGGCCCCCCCACTATGGCTACACCTTC. Translated, it gives CASNSRRPPHYGYTF.